This T cell receptor beta chain was sequenced for a study of CD8+CD57+ T cells in acquired aplastic anemia. The wider study: Isolated CD4+ and CD8+ cells, once sorted, yielded DNA averaging approximately 3 ug. General study results and limits: Patients and controls were not found to differ significantly in CD8+ Simpson's diversity. Patients had twenty-nine CD8+ CDR3 sequences in common with controls (the shared set).

In patients chosen for sequencing, flow cytometry had shown CD8+CD57+ cell expansion. The template for TCR beta VDJ and CDR3 sequence profiling was genomic DNA. TCRdb ran MiXCR on the reads and lists one entry per CDR3 protein. The data show about 150,000 distinct CDR3 sequences, roughly half seen once. Trimming took off 3 bases at V and 9 bases at J, with 12 bases between the two ends. Germline CDR1 LNHNV, CDR2 YYDKDF (reference sequence). This CDR3 comprises 13 residues. In the case of this clonotype: Antigen specificity is unknown.

The receptor was derived from a human donor with aplastic anemia. Sequencing was performed on sorted CD4+, CD8+, or CD8+CD57+ T cells (not recorded which) from PBMCs. The chain recombines TRBV15 with TRBJ2-1; D might be TRBD2 (6 bases). CDR3 protein: CATSRINGGEQFF. The CDR3 DNA follows: TGTGCCACCAGCAGGATTAACGGGGGTGAGCAGTTCTTC.